This T cell receptor beta chain derives from a study of cytomegalovirus exposure and HLA in healthy donors. As for the study in general: Researchers found that roughly 81% of just under 400 genotyped donors fell within the Caucasian-associated ancestry cluster.

Primers included in the PCR were 60 Vbeta and 13 Jbeta primers. Profiling relied on immunoSEQ multiplex PCR, and the TCRdb table lists in-frame clones only, not all of them. Of roughly 100,000 clones detected, roughly 70% appear once; the ten largest clones hold around 3.5%. The CDR3 length is 14 residues. Germline assignment: CDR1 MDHEN and CDR2 SYDVKM. The V end lost 2 bases, the J end lost 9 bases, and 14 bases lay between the germline ends. Material for sequencing was PBMCs. This sequence joins TRBV28 and TRBJ2-1; weak D call: TRBD2 (6 bases). The TCR sequence derives from a woman aged 50 to 60 in good health and CMV-seronegative. The CDR3 region has the DNA TGTGCCAGCAGTTTACAGGCGGGGAGCGTTGAGCAGTTCTTC. Protein sequence: CASSLQAGSVEQFF.